Listed here are 22 T cell receptor beta chains from one sample, sequenced in a study of shared clonotypes between healthy human individuals. Libraries were prepared by immunoSEQ multiplex PCR; TCRdb keeps only in-frame clonotypes and omits some of them. The sample lists a few million clones, 90% to 95% occurring once. Sequenced material: naive CD4+ T cells sorted from blood. Noted subset: CD45RA+ positively selected. The receptors were gathered from a man aged 18 to 29 in good health.

The V call is TRBV7-2, the J call TRBJ1-2; no reliable D call. CDR1 and CDR2 (germline): SGHTA, FQGNSA. The CDR3 sequence is 18 residues long. The V end was cut by 1 base, the J end by 4 bases, with 22 bases between. CDR3 bases: TGTGCCAGCAGCTTAGGGTTAGGTCTCAGGCGAGATCCCTATGGCTACACCTTC. Amino acid sequence: CASSLGLGLRRDPYGYTF.

The V gene is TRBV5-1, the J gene TRBJ2-6; TRBD1 agrees at 11 bases. There are 18 residues in the CDR3. Unmatched junction bases numbered 6, after V lost 4 bases and J lost 0 bases. CDR1 is SGHRS, CDR2 YFSETQ, per germline. CDR3 sequence (DNA): TGCGCCAGCAGCAAGGACAGGGGGCTTACCTCTGGGGCCAACGTCCTGACTTTC. Protein product: CASSKDRGLTSGANVLTF. The full variable domain, in which reference TRBV5-1 and TRBJ2-6 provide the parts outside the CDR3, is KAGVTQTPRYLIKTRGQQVTLSCSPISGHRSVSWYQQTPGQGLQFLFEYFSETQRNKGNFPGRFSGRQFSNSRSEMNVSTLELGDSALYLCASSKDRGLTSGANVLTFGAGSRLTVL.

This rearrangement joins TRBV4-2 to TRBJ1-2; TRBD1 agrees at 7 bases. Looked up from germline, CDR1 is LGHNA and CDR2 is YNFKEQ. The V and J ends lost 0 bases and 0 bases, in that order; junction bases with no gene match: 10. This CDR3 region has 18 residues. CDR3 sequence: CASSQDPTGLGTNYGYTF. Here the CDR3 DNA reads TGTGCCAGCAGCCAAGATCCGACAGGGTTAGGGACTAACTATGGCTACACCTTC.

On this clone: The same CDR3 arises from other DNA sequences in this sample as well. V is TRBV5-1 and J is TRBJ2-7; 10 bases fit TRBD1. After removal of 4 bases from V and 0 bases from J, the junction contained 4 bases not matched to a gene. The CDR3 length is 15 residues. The V gene's germline CDR1 is SGHRS and CDR2 YFSETQ. The CDR3 reads CASSLGQGSSYEQYF. In DNA form, the CDR3 reads TGCGCCAGCAGCCTGGGACAGGGGAGCTCCTACGAGCAGTACTTC.

The chain is built from TRBV25-1 and TRBJ1-1; D is perhaps TRBD1 (6 bases). CDR1 MGHDK and CDR2 SYGVNS come from the germline V gene. CDR3 size: 13 residues. The V end lost 7 bases, the J end lost 1 base, and 10 bases lay between the germline ends. This CDR3 reads CASIGGANTEAFF. The CDR3 DNA is TGTGCCAGCATCGGGGGGGCGAACACTGAAGCTTTCTTT.

The V gene is TRBV27, the J gene TRBJ2-1, with D perhaps assigned TRBD1 or TRBD2 (6 bases each). Trimming stripped 5 bases from V and 4 bases from J, with 15 bases between. The CDR3 loop spans 15 amino acids. CDR1 and CDR2 from the germline V gene are MNHEY and SMNVEV (reference sequence). Here the CDR3 reads CASSILGGQYNEQFF. CDR3 nucleotides: TGTGCCAGCAGTATCTTAGGGGGGCAGTACAATGAGCAGTTCTTC.

V and J are TRBV30 and TRBJ2-7; TRBD1 agrees at 9 bases. V trimming: 5 bases; J trimming: 6 bases; junction bases outside the gene matches: 8. Per the germline V gene, CDR1 is GTSNPN and CDR2 is SVGIG (reference sequence). The CDR3 has 13 amino acids. This CDR3 reads CAWAGTGTAEQYF. In nucleotides, the CDR3 is TGTGCCTGGGCGGGGACAGGGACGGCCGAGCAGTACTTC.

A word on this clone: Within the sample, other DNA sequences also encode this same CDR3. V gene TRBV4-2 combines with J gene TRBJ2-3; D possibly matches TRBD1 or TRBD2 (5 bases each). Trimming took off 0 bases at V and 1 base at J, with 8 bases between the two ends. CDR1 and CDR2 from the germline V gene are LGHNA and YNFKEQ. This CDR3 spans 15 amino acids. CDR3 protein: CASSQDLGGTDTQYF. As DNA, the CDR3 is TGTGCCAGCAGCCAAGATCTGGGGGGCACAGATACGCAGTATTTT.

The V call is TRBV30, the J call TRBJ1-3; the D is unclear. Trimming took 4 bases from V and 0 from J, leaving 10 bases between them. Germline V gene sequence: CDR1 GTSNPN, CDR2 SVGIG (reference sequence). CDR3 length: 14 amino acids. The CDR3 protein is CAWKQTASGNTIYF. The CDR3 bases are TGTGCCTGGAAACAAACTGCCTCTGGAAACACCATATATTTT. The entire variable domain, with the rest obtained from reference TRBV30 and TRBJ1-3, is as follows: SQTIHQWPATLVQPVGSPLSLECTVEGTSNPNLYWYRQAAGRGLQLLFYSVGIGQISSEVPQNLSASRPQDRQFILSSKKLLLSDSGFYLCAWKQTASGNTIYFGEGSWLTVV.

The chain couples TRBV2 to TRBJ2-1, with 8 bases lining up with TRBD2. V lost 4 bases to trimming and J lost 2 bases; unmatched junction nucleotides: 7. Germline V gene sequence: CDR1 SNHLY, CDR2 FYNNEI. CDR3 length equals 16 residues. This chain's CDR3 is CASSALAGPTYNEQFF. CDR3 DNA sequence: TGTGCCAGCAGTGCCTTAGCGGGACCCACCTACAATGAGCAGTTCTTC.

The chain uses TRBV7-9 and TRBJ2-7, with 7 bases identical to TRBD2. There are 15 residues in the CDR3. V gave up 5 bases and J gave up 5 bases; unmatched junction bases: 12. Germline values: CDR1 SEHNR, CDR2 FQNEAQ (reference sequence). Here the CDR3 reads CASSPRAGVANEQYF. CDR3 coding DNA: TGTGCCAGCAGCCCCAGGGCGGGAGTGGCCAACGAGCAGTACTTC. Based on the CDR3 plus reference TRBV7-9 and TRBJ2-7, the full variable domain is DTGVSQNPRHKITKRGQNVTFRCDPISEHNRLYWYRQTLGQGPEFLTYFQNEAQLEKSRLLSDRFSAERPKGSFSTLEIQRTEQGDSAMYLCASSPRAGVANEQYFGPGTRLTVT.

Note on this clone: The identical CDR3 is also encoded by other nucleotide sequences in the sample. The gene calls are TRBV9 and TRBJ1-1, with D unresolved. V was trimmed by 0 bases and J by 1 base, leaving 7 bases between them. Germline values: CDR1 SGDLS, CDR2 YYNGEE. The CDR3 loop spans 14 amino acids. In nucleotides, the CDR3 is TGTGCCAGCAGCGTAGCTACGGGGAACACTGAAGCTTTCTTT. Amino acids: CASSVATGNTEAFF.

This chain links TRBV2 with TRBJ2-7; 11 bases are shared with TRBD2. J gave up 0 bases and V 6 bases, and 10 bases lay outside the gene matches. The CDR3 sequence is 17 residues long. Germline lookup yields CDR1 SNHLY and CDR2 FYNNEI. For the CDR3, the DNA is TGTGCCAGCAGCGGGACTAGCGGAGCCATCAACTCCTACGAGCAGTACTTC. Translated, it gives CASSGTSGAINSYEQYF.

V gene TRBV5-1 combines with J gene TRBJ2-1, with 8 bases identical to TRBD1. Germline assignment: CDR1 SGHRS and CDR2 YFSETQ. Unmatched junction bases numbered 6, after V lost 2 bases and J lost 8 bases. There are 14 residues in the CDR3. The CDR3 loop reads CASSFGQGRDEQFF. CDR3 DNA sequence: TGCGCCAGCAGCTTTGGACAGGGTAGGGATGAGCAGTTCTTC. Full variable domain (rest looked up from reference TRBV5-1 and TRBJ2-1): KAGVTQTPRYLIKTRGQQVTLSCSPISGHRSVSWYQQTPGQGLQFLFEYFSETQRNKGNFPGRFSGRQFSNSRSEMNVSTLELGDSALYLCASSFGQGRDEQFFGPGTRLTVL.

The CDR3 nucleotides are TGTGCCAGCAGTTACTCGACGGGGGTATTCACTGAAGCTTTCTTT. Its protein is CASSYSTGVFTEAFF. The chain combines TRBV6-5 with TRBJ1-1; D possibly corresponds to TRBD1 (5 bases). CDR1 is MNHEY and CDR2 is SVGAGI in the germline V gene. The ends were cut back, 0 bases at V and 4 bases at J, with 12 bases in the middle. The CDR3 is 15 residues long.

The genes are TRBV7-9 and TRBJ2-7; TRBD2 matches at 9 bases. Germline CDR1 reads SEHNR; CDR2 reads FQNEAQ (reference sequence). This CDR3 has 16 residues. V shed 1 base and J 5 bases; nucleotides not matched to a gene: 9. CDR3 bases: TGTGCCAGCAGCTTAGGGGTTAGCGGGAGACCCCACGAGCAGTACTTC. Protein product: CASSLGVSGRPHEQYF.

The chain joins TRBV5-1 to TRBJ2-3, with 9 bases that match TRBD1. Per germline, CDR1 SGHRS and CDR2 YFSETQ. The CDR3 consists of 15 residues. The ends lost 4 bases at V and 2 bases at J; junction bases unmatched: 5. CDR3 residues: CASSIDRGDTDTQYF. DNA of the CDR3: TGCGCCAGCAGCATCGACAGGGGGGACACAGATACGCAGTATTTT. Full variable domain (missing parts from reference TRBV5-1 and TRBJ2-3): KAGVTQTPRYLIKTRGQQVTLSCSPISGHRSVSWYQQTPGQGLQFLFEYFSETQRNKGNFPGRFSGRQFSNSRSEMNVSTLELGDSALYLCASSIDRGDTDTQYFGPGTRLTVL.

This rearrangement joins TRBV29-1 to TRBJ1-1; TRBD1 matches at 11 bases. In germline, CDR1 is SQVTM, CDR2 ANQGSEA. The CDR3 is 14 amino acids. The V segment lost 6 bases and the J segment 6 bases; nucleotides outside the gene matches: 9. The CDR3 DNA reads TGCAGCGTCGAAAATGGACAGGGGGCCTCTGAAGCTTTCTTT. Translating it yields CSVENGQGASEAFF.

This sequence joins TRBV9 and TRBJ1-6; tentatively, D is TRBD1 (5 bases). The length of the CDR3 is 14 residues. With 4 bases removed from V and 6 bases from J, the gap between germline ends came to 11 bases. Germline CDR1 SGDLS, CDR2 YYNGEE. For the CDR3, the DNA is TGTGCCAGCAGCCCGACGGGGCTTAATTCACCCCTCCACTTT. Residues: CASSPTGLNSPLHF. Complete variable domain (other parts from reference TRBV9 and TRBJ1-6): DSGVTQTPKHLITATGQRVTLRCSPRSGDLSVYWYQQSLDQGLQFLIQYYNGEERAKGNILERFSAQQFPDLHSELNLSSLELGDSALYFCASSPTGLNSPLHFGNGTRLTVT.

V and J are TRBV6-1 and TRBJ2-7; 10 bases match TRBD1. In germline, CDR1 is MNHNS, CDR2 SASEGT. CDR3 length: 13 amino acids. V was clipped by 8 bases and J by 7 bases; unmatched bases: 8. CDR3 amino acids: CASDDRGLGEQYF. The CDR3, as DNA: TGTGCCAGCGATGACAGGGGGCTTGGGGAGCAGTACTTC.

The V call is TRBV14, the J call TRBJ2-5; D not resolved. Trimming removed 3 bases at V and 4 bases at J, with 6 bases between. Germline V gene data show CDR1 as SGHDN and CDR2 as FVKESK. The CDR3 spans 12 residues. CDR3 residues: CASSQWSETQYF. The CDR3 DNA reads TGTGCCAGCAGCCAGTGGTCAGAGACCCAGTACTTC.

The V and J genes are TRBV18 and TRBJ1-1, with D unresolved. This CDR3 is built from 15 residues. Looked up from germline, CDR1 is KGHSH and CDR2 is LQKENI. The V end was cut by 3 bases, the J end by 1 base, with 12 bases between. The CDR3 region has the DNA TGTGCCAGCTCACCGATTGGGGAGTCGAACACTGAAGCTTTCTTT. Translated: CASSPIGESNTEAFF.